This section outlines one T cell receptor (beta chain) sequence together with its context. The count of this clone is one. The clone's antigen remains unknown. Base qualities are missing; no much larger clone stands one base away. The cohort comprised around 690 healthy bone marrow donors. All cohort members were sampled while nominally healthy, although unrecorded immune exposures were likely present. The donor was CMV seronegative and was included in the group of hundreds of seronegative cohort members. A peripheral blood sample was collected from each donor, and TCR beta sequencing was performed on peripheral blood mononuclear cells. Genomic DNA extraction from the blood cell samples was performed with the Qiagen DNeasy Blood Extraction Kit. This sample is part of a study of cytomegalovirus exposure and HLA in healthy donors listed by TCRdb under 2017. At the level of the whole study: An earlier analysis of 587 of the donors reported 276 Gb of sequence data and 117 million unique TCR beta sequences obtained from about 170 million T cells. An early release covering 550 to 700 HLA-typed donors comprised about 310 gigabases of sequencing data and around 80 million unique TCR sequences. Among the roughly 400 genotyped donors, around 79% belonged to the genetic ancestry cluster associated with self-reported Caucasian donors. The aim of the study was to test whether cataloging public T cell receptors could identify signatures of past pathogen exposure. The study profiled the T cell repertoires of fewer than 850 subjects by immunosequencing and related them to cytomegalovirus serostatus. In addition to the first cohort of hundreds of subjects, a separate validation cohort of 120 different subjects was used. To predict cytomegalovirus infection status, the study brought together high-throughput TCR immunosequencing, statistical association of individual TCRs with disease status, and machine learning. In a later analysis, previously published TCR beta repertoires from roughly 710 donors were re-analyzed and high-resolution HLA genotyping was added so that TCR occurrence patterns could be studied. The later analysis used no new phenotypic data to find candidate immune exposures, relying instead on TCR beta sequences and their occurrence across donors. An earlier analysis of 587 of the donors applied high-throughput TCR beta sequencing to assess whether each TCR beta V gene segment acted as functional or pseudogenic. Alongside the repertoire data, information on donor age, sex, ethnicity and CMV serostatus was compiled. A later genetic analysis used genome-wide SNP genotypes for about 60% of the roughly 700 donors, treating that subset as a discovery cohort. Every repertoire in the discovery cohort had been generated on one and the same sequencing platform. Both class I and class II loci were covered by HLA typing, at four-digit resolution. Typing coverage differed by locus: A, B, C, DRB1 and DQB1 were typed in roughly 629-640 donors, DQA1 in around 500, DPA1 in approximately 600, and DPB1 in around 440. Because of strong linkage in the cohort, 4 to 6 DR-DQ haplotypes were treated as single units for association and clustering. Across 300 to 500 genotyped donors of the cohort, an average of about 240,000 unique TCR beta nucleotide sequences per donor were sequenced, and 15% to 20% of those sequences were non-productive. What the research found in general, with its limitations: V-gene and J-gene trimming of TCR beta chains was associated with a missense DCLRE1C variant in a later genetic analysis, and the association was replicated in an independent cohort. Immune exposure information for the cohort was limited to CMV serostatus. In a later analysis, HLA-associated TCR beta chains were found to be more clonally expanded and to have lower generation probabilities than equally common non-associated chains. Presence/absence analyses assumed roughly uniform sequencing depth across donors, an assumption that may not hold. The authors suggested that the approach could potentially be generalized to other disease states and immunological phenotypes. Broadly in line with IMGT annotations, most TCR beta V segments showed up in productive rearrangements about 90% or about 30% of the time in an earlier analysis of several hundred of the donors. A cluster of highly shared sequence variants was judged likely to represent a technical artifact of the sequencing pipeline. Linkage disequilibrium might explain the correlated functional status among segregating V segments, but an unknown experimental factor could not be ruled out. In a later analysis, around 15,000 TCR beta sequences were associated with specific HLA alleles at a false discovery rate of 0.05. According to a later analysis, parvovirus B19, influenza, CMV and Epstein-Barr virus appeared linked to several top co-occurrence clusters. A further reported finding was that TCR beta sequences accurately predicted the HLA-A and HLA-B alleles for most subjects in the first cohort. In vitro tests confirmed that three of the cytomegalovirus-associated TCR beta chains recognize cytomegalovirus antigens. This cohort had only TCR beta chains sequenced, and the lack of alpha or paired-chain data limited which features could be detected. In both the original and validation cohorts, the classifier was reported to diagnose cytomegalovirus status with high specificity and sensitivity. Because some donors lacked HLA typing at each locus, the association tests relied only on the typed subset. Most TCR sequences were seen in very few donors, while some public TCRs were found in many individuals. Some IMGT-functional V segments, including TRBV6-2 and TRBV6-3, could not be distinguished by the 87-base-pair reads and were therefore excluded. Assigning TCR associations to individual alleles was difficult when HLA alleles, especially DR and DQ, strongly co-occurred. In a later analysis, most CMV-associated TCR beta chains were found to appear HLA-restricted, with HLA associations seemingly driven largely by CMV exposure. In the study, approximately 160 TCR beta chains were listed as associated with cytomegalovirus. Because counts were too low, roughly 16 rarely observed V segments, including chromosome 9 orphons, were excluded from the earlier analysis of 587 of the donors. Compared with the roughly 670-donor mean, donors in an Asian-associated ancestry cluster had fewer N-insertions in productive TCRs, according to a later genetic analysis. In a later analysis, TCR association rates were found to vary across HLA loci, with the most associated TCRs seen for DRB1 alleles and the fewest for HLA-C alleles.

The library was generated by the immunoSEQ multiplex PCR assay. For the multiplex PCR, a mixture combining 60 forward primers for TCR Vbeta segments and 13 reverse primers for TCR Jbeta segments was used. A multiplex PCR assay on genomic DNA amplified the CDR3 region of rearranged TCR beta genes. The amplified TCR beta libraries were sequenced on the Illumina HiSeq System as 87-base-pair reads. Turning to the authors' computational methods: A later analysis counted 65 million to 90 million unique TCR beta chains across the roughly 700 repertoires, and some 11 million of these chains were shared by at least two donors. A nearest-neighbor algorithm error-corrected the raw reads and collapsed the reads into unique sequences, merging closely related sequences to remove PCR and sequencing errors. Alignment of CDR3 sequences to IMGT reference sequences was used to assign V, D and J gene segments. For a sequence to be retained, at least a six-nucleotide match to both a V gene segment and a J gene segment was required. A rearrangement was called productive if the CDR3 had no stop codons and remained in frame with V and J, and every other rearrangement was called non-productive. Following IMGT convention, CDR3 was defined as the stretch from the second conserved V-encoded cysteine to the conserved J-encoded phenylalanine. The earlier analysis of 587 of the donors excluded sequences that lacked an unambiguous match to a single V gene segment. In an earlier analysis of several hundred of the donors, V segments were called functional above 56.7% productive rearrangements and were called segregating when the between-donor standard deviation exceeded 5%. A statistical classification framework was developed to diagnose cytomegalovirus status using the catalog of TCR beta chain sequences. V and J gene assignment, in a later analysis, came from comparing TCR nucleotide sequences with IMGT/GENE-DB human TR gene sequences. In a later analysis, CDR3 sequences and most-parsimonious VDJ recombination scenarios were assigned using the TCRdist pipeline. A later analysis defined each TCR beta chain by its CDR3 amino acid sequence plus V-gene family, and excluded reads lacking a unique V-gene family. In a later analysis, 450 to 600 highly shared, low-generation-probability nucleotide sequences were removed to address suspected cross-contamination and a sequencing artifact. In a later analysis, a clonal expansion index was calculated for each public chain from normalized within-repertoire ranks of inferred template counts. In a later analysis, generation probabilities were computed using a VDJ recombination model fitted to out-of-frame rearrangements, and the results were checked against IGoR. In a later analysis, hypergeometric tests were used to score TCR-TCR, TCR-HLA and TCR-CMV co-occurrence, with a repertoire-size bias correction applied to TCR pairs. In a later analysis, false discovery rates were estimated by permuting HLA or CMV assignments 20 times. In a later analysis, co-occurring TCRs were grouped using DBSCAN, with TCRdist sequence similarity added in when clustering inside HLA-allele-positive subsets. For co-occurrence clustering, repertoires with fewer than 30,000 or more than 120,000 public chains were excluded, along with five or six repertoires with anomalous nucleotide sharing. Drawn from immuneACCESS, this table holds only the in-frame rearrangements with V and J called that TCRdb kept. Clones are partly lost; checked studies trace under half to an unresolved V gene and leave the rest unexplained. V and J calls and clone size come straight from that table; D and trimming were deduced from the DNA. Here the sample has roughly 130,000 clones; 73% occur a single time. The ten largest account for roughly 1.3% of the sample.

Reading from cysteine to phenylalanine, the CDR3 counts 16 amino acids. Just the 48-base CDR3 DNA is kept, in frame starting at base 1. V ends up 3 bases short and J 2 bases short, with an unmatched junction base count of 9. The germline V gene supplies CDR1 ENHRY and CDR2 SYGVKD. The TCR sequence derives from a woman in her forties in good health and CMV-seronegative. This receptor chain uses TRBV10-3 and TRBJ1-1; TRBD1 agrees with 7 junctional bases. The sample taken for sequencing was PBMCs. The CDR3 reads as follows: CAISDHTGTANTEAFF. At the DNA level, the sequence is TGTGCCATCAGTGACCACACCGGGACAGCTAACACTGAAGCTTTCTTT.